One and the same sample provided the 32 T cell receptor beta chains below, sequenced in a study of CXCR3-negative and CXCR3-positive naive CD8 T cells. In preparing the TRB cDNA libraries, 5' RACE with UMI labels was used. TCRdb re-called the 5' RACE reads and shows each CDR3 protein once, DNA omitted. The sample includes approximately 26,000 distinct CDR3 sequences. Specimen: naive CXCR3- CD8+ T cells from blood. Specified subset: CD45RO-CCR7+CD27+CD95- naive CD8+ T cells lacking CXCR3 (TNR3-). Receptors originate from a human donor in good health. Some clones in this sample may be carry-over from other donors' samples.

The rearrangement uses TRBV6-2 or TRBV6-3 and TRBJ1-1. From germline, CDR1 is MNHEY and CDR2 SVGEGT. The CDR3 runs to 11 residues. CDR3: CASSWGSEAFF.

J is TRBJ2-7 and V is TRBV27; TCRdb's D call, TRBD1, is unchecked because there is no DNA. The CDR3 contains 14 residues. Germline V gene data show CDR1 as MNHEY and CDR2 as SMNVEV (reference sequence). The CDR3 is CASRPLTGGNEQYF.

This clonotype counts as medium-sized by frequency. The chain joins TRBV12-3 or TRBV12-4 to TRBJ1-5. The CDR3 has 16 amino acids. The CDR3 here is CASSLGNEGSNQPQHF.

This sequence joins TRBV5-1 and TRBJ2-3; TCRdb selects TRBD2, and the lack of DNA leaves this call unchecked. The CDR3 length is 15 residues. CDR1 is SGHRS and CDR2 is YFSETQ in the germline V gene. The CDR3 sequence is CASSHGTSPTDTQYF.

CDR3 loop: CASPEEGPETQYF. The rearrangement links TRBV7-9 to TRBJ2-5; TCRdb calls TRBD2, which cannot be checked without DNA. CDR1 and CDR2 from the germline V gene are SEHNR and FQNEAQ (reference sequence). CDR3 length: 13 residues. The full variable domain, completed using reference TRBV7-9 and TRBJ2-5, is DTGVSQNPRHKITKRGQNVTFRCDPISEHNRLYWYRQTLGQGPEFLTYFQNEAQLEKSRLLSDRFSAERPKGSFSTLEIQRTEQGDSAMYLCASPEEGPETQYFGPGTRLLVL.

This clonotype is labeled medium-sized based on frequency. The chain joins TRBV2 to TRBJ2-1. The CDR3 covers 14 residues. Germline V gives CDR1 SNHLY, CDR2 FYNNEI. CDR3 residues: CASSVDSSYNEQFF.

The chain carries TRBV29-1 and TRBJ2-3; TCRdb gives TRBD1 as the D gene, but with no DNA this cannot be confirmed. This CDR3 region has 15 residues. Germline V CDR1 and CDR2: SQVTM, ANQGSEA. CDR3 sequence reads: CSVERTGGVTDTQYF.

The J gene is TRBJ2-4, the V gene TRBV4-3; no DNA is available, so the TRBD1 call from TCRdb remains unchecked. The CDR3 is made up of 21 amino acids. The germline gives CDR1 LGHNA, CDR2 YSLEER. The CDR3 spells CASSQAPPGQGALWTENIQYF.

The CDR3 loop reads CASSGGRETDTQYF. This chain uses TRBV25-1 with TRBJ2-3; the TCRdb call, TRBD1, lacks DNA for checking. The CDR3 spans 14 residues. CDR1 MGHDK and CDR2 SYGVNS come from the germline V gene.

The chain uses TRBV28 and TRBJ2-3; the D call from TCRdb, TRBD1, cannot be confirmed without DNA. Looked up from germline, CDR1 is MDHEN and CDR2 is SYDVKM. The CDR3 consists of 15 residues. The chain's CDR3 is CASSFLEGAADTQYF. Complete variable domain (other parts from reference TRBV28 and TRBJ2-3): DVKVTQSSRYLVKRTGEKVFLECVQDMDHENMFWYRQDPGLGLRLIYFSYDVKMKEKGDIPEGYSVSREKKERFSLILESASTNQTSMYLCASSFLEGAADTQYFGPGTRLTVL.

This sequence joins TRBV9 and TRBJ1-2; lacking DNA, the TRBD1 call made by TCRdb goes unchecked. Germline V gene sequence: CDR1 SGDLS, CDR2 YYNGEE. This CDR3 region has 15 residues. CDR3 residues: CASSTWDGQIYGYTF.

The V and J genes are TRBV6-2 or TRBV6-3 and TRBJ2-1; the D call of TRBD2 rests on TCRdb alone, since no DNA is present to check it. This CDR3 has 14 amino acids. Germline lookup yields CDR1 MNHEY and CDR2 SVGEGT. The CDR3 loop reads CATSDRLSYNEQFF.

The J gene is TRBJ2-1, the V gene TRBV7-3; checking the TCRdb D call of TRBD2 is not possible without DNA. The CDR3 sequence is 16 residues long. In germline, CDR1 is SGHTA, CDR2 FQGTGA. The chain's CDR3 is CASSLNLAGGYNEQFF.

CDR3 residues: CASSQAISTEAFF. The rearrangement uses TRBV4-3 and TRBJ1-1. CDR1 and CDR2 (germline): LGHNA, YSLEER. This CDR3 spans 13 amino acids.

This chain uses TRBV20-1 with TRBJ2-7; the D gene TCRdb calls, TRBD1, cannot be checked with no DNA. Germline V gene data show CDR1 as DFQATT and CDR2 as SNEGSKA (reference sequence). The CDR3 extends over 15 amino acids. CDR3 in amino acids: CSAGLWASGSYEQYF.

This chain joins TRBV7-3 and TRBJ2-1; the TCRdb D gene call, TRBD2, has no DNA to confirm it. CDR1 and CDR2 from the germline V gene are SGHTA and FQGTGA. The CDR3 is made up of 16 amino acids. This chain's CDR3 is CASSSHSGSLYNEQFF.

V and J are TRBV14 and TRBJ2-2. This CDR3 has 14 residues. CDR1 SGHDN and CDR2 FVKESK come from the germline V gene. The CDR3 here is CASSQTSETGELFF. Combining the CDR3 with reference TRBV14 and TRBJ2-2 gives the whole variable domain EAGVTQFPSHSVIEKGQTVTLRCDPISGHDNLYWYRRVMGKEIKFLLHFVKESKQDESGMPNNRFLAERTGGTYSTLKVQPAELEDSGVYFCASSQTSETGELFFGEGSRLTVL.

This chain connects TRBV12-3 or TRBV12-4 to TRBJ2-5; TCRdb names TRBD1, which stays unverified in the absence of DNA. This CDR3 is built from 13 residues. The CDR3 sequence: CASSLGTGETQYF.

This chain uses TRBV12-2 with TRBJ2-7; TCRdb indicates TRBD2, and absent DNA this call remains unverified. TRBV12-2 is a recognized pseudogene. The CDR3 loop spans 15 amino acids. The CDR3 region is CASRLVGSPLSEQYF.

J is TRBJ1-2 and V is TRBV7-2; TCRdb designates TRBD1, a call that cannot be tested without DNA. Germline values: CDR1 SGHTA, CDR2 FQGNSA. The CDR3 has 16 residues. CDR3 amino acids: CASSLDPVDVEGGYTF. The full variable domain, completed using reference TRBV7-2 and TRBJ1-2, is GAGVSQSPSNKVTEKGKDVELRCDPISGHTALYWYRQSLGQGLEFLIYFQGNSAPDKSGLPSDRFSAERTGGSVSTLTIQRTQQEDSAVYLCASSLDPVDVEGGYTFGSGTRLTVV.

CDR3 loop: CASSWGNQPQHF. This chain uses TRBV12-3 or TRBV12-4 with TRBJ1-5. The length of the CDR3 is 12 residues.

The chain links TRBV29-1 to TRBJ2-2; TCRdb's D call of TRBD2 is untestable without DNA. The CDR3 runs 15 residues. Germline CDR1 SQVTM, CDR2 ANQGSEA. Here the CDR3 reads CSVEPASSNTGELFF.

The chain employs TRBV29-1 and TRBJ1-3. The CDR3 totals 13 residues. Germline CDR1 reads SQVTM; CDR2 reads ANQGSEA. Here the CDR3 reads CSVEVGSGNTIYF.

The V call is TRBV19, the J call TRBJ2-7; the TRBD1 assignment by TCRdb is unverifiable without DNA. The CDR3 sequence is 17 residues long. In germline, CDR1 is LNHDA, CDR2 SQIVND (reference sequence). The chain's CDR3 is CASSIIVVTGSFYEQYF.

The chain employs TRBV7-9 and TRBJ2-7; TCRdb's assignment of TRBD1 cannot be checked, as there is no DNA. CDR1 is SEHNR, CDR2 FQNEAQ, per germline (reference sequence). The CDR3 length is 12 residues. CDR3 in amino acids: CASSFGQDEQYF. The full variable domain, rest sourced from reference TRBV7-9 and TRBJ2-7, is DTGVSQNPRHKITKRGQNVTFRCDPISEHNRLYWYRQTLGQGPEFLTYFQNEAQLEKSRLLSDRFSAERPKGSFSTLEIQRTEQGDSAMYLCASSFGQDEQYFGPGTRLTVT.

This sequence joins TRBV20-1 and TRBJ2-2; without DNA, the TCRdb call of TRBD2 cannot be checked. Per the germline V gene, CDR1 is DFQATT and CDR2 is SNEGSKA (reference sequence). The CDR3 contains 14 residues. The CDR3 sequence is CSARDGRDTGELFF.

The chain combines TRBV9 with TRBJ1-3; TCRdb's D call, TRBD1, is unchecked because there is no DNA. Germline V gives CDR1 SGDLS, CDR2 YYNGEE. The CDR3 consists of 19 residues. The CDR3 loop is CASSMSRQGPDFSGNTIYF. The full variable domain, with the rest looked up from reference TRBV9 and TRBJ1-3, is DSGVTQTPKHLITATGQRVTLRCSPRSGDLSVYWYQQSLDQGLQFLIQYYNGEERAKGNILERFSAQQFPDLHSELNLSSLELGDSALYFCASSMSRQGPDFSGNTIYFGEGSWLTVV.

The genes are TRBV12-3 or TRBV12-4 and TRBJ2-3. The CDR3 has 14 residues. CDR3 sequence reads: CASRFWSRPDTQYF.

The rearrangement uses TRBV30 and TRBJ1-2; TCRdb's D call of TRBD1 is untestable without DNA. CDR1 and CDR2 (germline): GTSNPN, SVGIG (reference sequence). There are 14 residues in the CDR3. Here the CDR3 reads CAWSATETGGGYTF. Full variable domain (rest looked up from reference TRBV30 and TRBJ1-2): SQTIHQWPATLVQPVGSPLSLECTVEGTSNPNLYWYRQAAGRGLQLLFYSVGIGQISSEVPQNLSASRPQDRQFILSSKKLLLSDSGFYLCAWSATETGGGYTFGSGTRLTVV.

The CDR3 is CASSQQGYEQYF. The rearrangement uses TRBV3-1 and TRBJ2-7; absent DNA, TCRdb's TRBD1 call cannot be checked. CDR1 and CDR2 from the germline V gene are LGHDT and YNNKEL (reference sequence). The CDR3 has 12 residues.

J is TRBJ1-2 and V is TRBV12-3 or TRBV12-4; the TCRdb call, TRBD1, lacks DNA for checking. The CDR3 sequence is 14 residues long. The CDR3 reads CASTQGGSNYGYTF.

V is TRBV7-2 and J is TRBJ2-5; TCRdb's assignment of TRBD1 cannot be checked, as there is no DNA. CDR1 and CDR2 (germline): SGHTA, FQGNSA. The CDR3 is 15 amino acids. CDR3 loop: CASSLLQGARETQYF.